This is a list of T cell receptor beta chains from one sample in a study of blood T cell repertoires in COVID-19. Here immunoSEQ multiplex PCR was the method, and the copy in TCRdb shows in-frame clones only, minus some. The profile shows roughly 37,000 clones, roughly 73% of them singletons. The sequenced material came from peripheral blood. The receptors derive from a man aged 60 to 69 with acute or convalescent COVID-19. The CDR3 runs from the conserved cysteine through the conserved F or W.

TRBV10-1,CASSESGRNEQFF
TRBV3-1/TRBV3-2,CASSQDRRLTEKLFF
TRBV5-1,CASSTDAGGELFF
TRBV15,CATSRRLAGVVEQFF
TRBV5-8,CASSLGSIGGDTQYF
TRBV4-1,CASSHAGTGAAEQYF
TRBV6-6,CASSYSPRQQETQYF
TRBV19,CASSGRGGRITGELFF
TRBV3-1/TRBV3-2,CASRYSGGGLLYGYTF
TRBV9,CASSVTTGGDTGELFF
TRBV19,CASSPGAGLETQYF
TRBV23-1,CAEGRGLASQETQYF
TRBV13,CASSLRTGKTSSNTGELFF
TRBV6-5,CASSRSLGATEAFF
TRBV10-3,CAISESSKTEAFF
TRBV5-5,CASSLGGPDEQFF
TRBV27,CASSVSTGGNGYTF
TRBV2,CASSPRGNRYGYTF
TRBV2,CASRGDGGNSPLHF
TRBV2,CASSSGTGSLETQYF
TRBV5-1,CASTTTGGGETQYF
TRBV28,CASRPSGVLAKNIQYF
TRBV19,CASSPGQGGQPQHF
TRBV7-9,CASSPGQGARTDTQYF
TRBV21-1,CASSTRGAFF
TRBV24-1,CATSARATDTQYF
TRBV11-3,CASSLTTRGYLSTDTQYF
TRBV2,CASRTGLSPTDTQYF
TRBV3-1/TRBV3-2,CASSTLAGGPGEQFF
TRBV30,CAWSIPRDRGSYEQYF
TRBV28,CASSLSPRTGSIINEQFF
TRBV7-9,CASSLDLAGAGANVLTF
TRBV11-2,CASSLDLFGTSAVTDTQYF
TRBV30,CAWSPPGTSAKYYEQYF
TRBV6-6,CASSTAGRYYEQYF
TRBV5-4,CASSSPGGGTDTQYF
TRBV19,CARVAGGSYNEQFF